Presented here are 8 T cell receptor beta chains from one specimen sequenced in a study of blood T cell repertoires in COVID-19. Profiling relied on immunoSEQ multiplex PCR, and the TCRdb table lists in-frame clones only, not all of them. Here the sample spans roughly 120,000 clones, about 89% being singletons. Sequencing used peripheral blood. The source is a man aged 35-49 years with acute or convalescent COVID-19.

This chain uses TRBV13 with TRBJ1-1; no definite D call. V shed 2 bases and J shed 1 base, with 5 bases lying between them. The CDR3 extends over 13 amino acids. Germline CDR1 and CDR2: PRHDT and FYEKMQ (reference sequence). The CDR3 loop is CASSLSGNTEAFF. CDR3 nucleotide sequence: TGTGCCAGCAGCTTATCGGGGAACACTGAAGCTTTCTTT.

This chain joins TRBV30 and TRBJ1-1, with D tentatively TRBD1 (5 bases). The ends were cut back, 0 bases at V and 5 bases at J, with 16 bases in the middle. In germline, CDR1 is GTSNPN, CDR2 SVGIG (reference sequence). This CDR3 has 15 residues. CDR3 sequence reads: CAWSVLRGGVTEAFF. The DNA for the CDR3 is TGTGCCTGGAGTGTACTAAGGGGAGGGGTTACTGAAGCTTTCTTT.

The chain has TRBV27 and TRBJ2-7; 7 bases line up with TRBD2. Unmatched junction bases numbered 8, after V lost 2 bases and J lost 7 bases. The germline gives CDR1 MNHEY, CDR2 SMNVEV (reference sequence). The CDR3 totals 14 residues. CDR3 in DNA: TGTGCCAGCAGTTTAGCGGGAGTGGCGGGAGAGCAGTACTTC. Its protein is CASSLAGVAGEQYF.

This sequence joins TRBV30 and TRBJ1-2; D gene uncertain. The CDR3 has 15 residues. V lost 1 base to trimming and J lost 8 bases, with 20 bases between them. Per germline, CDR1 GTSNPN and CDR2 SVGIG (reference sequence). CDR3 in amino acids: CAWSDPGSRVGGYTF. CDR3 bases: TGTGCCTGGAGTGATCCGGGTTCGAGGGTGGGGGGCTACACCTTC.

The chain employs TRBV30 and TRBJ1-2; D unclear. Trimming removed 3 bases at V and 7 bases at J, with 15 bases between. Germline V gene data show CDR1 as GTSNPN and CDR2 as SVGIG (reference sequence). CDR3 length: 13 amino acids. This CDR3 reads CAWSDSGIGGYTF. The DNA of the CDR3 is TGTGCCTGGAGCGACTCCGGGATCGGTGGCTACACCTTC.

CDR3: CASREQGQQQETQYF. CDR3 sequence (DNA): TGTGCCAGCAGAGAGCAGGGACAGCAACAAGAGACCCAGTACTTC. The chain employs TRBV2 and TRBJ2-5, with 7 bases aligning to TRBD1. The CDR3 spans 15 residues. Trimming cost V 6 bases and J 2 bases; bases outside gene matches: 9. Germline CDR1 and CDR2: SNHLY and FYNNEI.

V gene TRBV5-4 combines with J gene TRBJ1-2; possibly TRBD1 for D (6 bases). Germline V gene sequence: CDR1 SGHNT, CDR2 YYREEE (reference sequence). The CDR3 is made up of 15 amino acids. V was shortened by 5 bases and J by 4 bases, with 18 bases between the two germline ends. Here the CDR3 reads CASSFPQGLTYGYTF. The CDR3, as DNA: TGTGCCAGCAGTTTCCCACAGGGCCTAACCTATGGCTACACCTTC.

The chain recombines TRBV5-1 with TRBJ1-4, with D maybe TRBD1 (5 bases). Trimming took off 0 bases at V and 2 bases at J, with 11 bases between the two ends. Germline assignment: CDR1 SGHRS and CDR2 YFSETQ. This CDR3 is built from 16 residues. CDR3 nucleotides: TGCGCCAGCAGCTTGGCGGCAGGGTCGACTAATGAAAAACTGTTTTTT. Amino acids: CASSLAAGSTNEKLFF.